A single sample is the source of the 24 T cell receptor beta chains below, sequenced in a study of blood T cell repertoires in COVID-19. Clones were read by immunoSEQ multiplex PCR, and TCRdb kept only the in-frame ones, dropping some. The sample consists of some 66,000 clones, about 75% of them appearing once. The specimen was peripheral blood. The receptor set was obtained from a woman of 80 years or more with acute or convalescent COVID-19.

The chain employs TRBV2 and TRBJ1-5; D unclear. CDR1 and CDR2 (germline): SNHLY, FYNNEI. The length of the CDR3 is 15 residues. Between the trimmed V and J ends, which lost 10 bases and 0 bases, there was a span of 16 bases. The CDR3 nucleotides read TGTGCCACCCGGCACGGGGTCTATAGCAATCAGCCCCAGCATTTT. Translated: CATRHGVYSNQPQHF.

The chain links TRBV6-5 to TRBJ1-4; 9 bases line up with TRBD1. This CDR3 is built from 16 residues. CDR1 and CDR2 from the germline V gene are MNHEY and SVGAGI. Losses at the gene ends were 2 bases for V and 6 bases for J; bases not matched to a gene: 7. The CDR3 is CASSYLGQGRDEKLFF. The CDR3 DNA reads TGTGCCAGCAGTTACCTAGGACAGGGGCGAGATGAAAAACTGTTTTTT.

J is TRBJ2-1 and V is TRBV7-3; TRBD2 matches at 14 bases. The length of the CDR3 is 18 residues. Germline V CDR1 and CDR2: SGHTA, FQGTGA. Germline trimming cut 3 bases from V and 9 bases from J; bases unmatched to any gene: 13. CDR3 loop: CASSLGGPGTSGRSEQFF. In DNA form, the CDR3 reads TGTGCCAGCAGCTTGGGCGGACCCGGGACTAGCGGGAGAAGTGAGCAGTTCTTC.

This clone was counted a single time. The rearrangement links TRBV24-1 to TRBJ2-5, with 8 bases matching TRBD1. This CDR3 contains 16 residues. Germline V gene lookup returns CDR1 KGHDR and CDR2 SFDVKD. J lost 4 bases, V lost 3 bases, and 9 bases had no gene match. This chain's CDR3 is CATSDPAVGTGETQYF. DNA for the CDR3: TGTGCCACCAGTGATCCTGCGGTTGGGACAGGAGAGACCCAGTACTTC.

The CDR3 DNA sequence: TGTGCCAGCAGCAAGACTAGCGGCGGATACAATGAGCAGTTCTTC. It yields the protein CASSKTSGGYNEQFF. The chain couples TRBV9 to TRBJ2-1, with TRBD2 matching over 9 bases. Germline CDR1 and CDR2: SGDLS and YYNGEE. Trimming at V came to 4 bases and at J to 4 bases, leaving 6 bases not matched to a gene. CDR3 length: 15 amino acids. The full variable domain, its missing parts supplied by reference TRBV9 and TRBJ2-1, is DSGVTQTPKHLITATGQRVTLRCSPRSGDLSVYWYQQSLDQGLQFLIQYYNGEERAKGNILERFSAQQFPDLHSELNLSSLELGDSALYFCASSKTSGGYNEQFFGPGTRLTVL.

The chain combines TRBV19 with TRBJ2-2; 11 bases are a match to TRBD2. The junction had 3 bases not matched to a gene; V was cut back by 6 bases and J by 6 bases. This CDR3 comprises 14 residues. Germline V CDR1 and CDR2: LNHDA, SQIVND (reference sequence). This CDR3 reads CASRLAGESGELFF. DNA for the CDR3: TGTGCCAGTAGACTAGCGGGAGAATCCGGGGAGCTGTTTTTT.

The chain links TRBV4-3 to TRBJ1-2; TRBD1 agrees at 9 bases. V dropped 1 base and J dropped 8; count of bases not matched to a gene: 8. The CDR3 spans 15 residues. CDR1 is LGHNA and CDR2 is YSLEER in the germline V gene. CDR3 in DNA: TGCGCCAGCAGCCAAGGTTGGGGACAGGGTCGCGGCTACACCTTC. Its protein is CASSQGWGQGRGYTF.

This clone was observed a few times. The chain joins TRBV19 to TRBJ2-5, with D possibly being TRBD1 (8 bases). This CDR3 has 13 residues. The germline V and J ends were trimmed by 7 bases and 9 bases, with 18 bases remaining between them. CDR1 is LNHDA, CDR2 SQIVND, per germline (reference sequence). The CDR3 sequence is CASTATGGGPQYF. The CDR3 DNA reads TGTGCCAGTACCGCTACAGGGGGGGGTCCCCAGTACTTC.

The V call is TRBV13, the J call TRBJ2-6; D is uncertain. Germline assignment: CDR1 PRHDT and CDR2 FYEKMQ (reference sequence). The CDR3 runs 15 residues. Trimming shortened V by 4 bases and J by 3 bases, and 10 bases separated the two germline ends. In DNA, the CDR3 is TGTGCCAGCAGCTACCGTGGAGATGGGGCCAACGTCCTGACTTTC. Its translation is CASSYRGDGANVLTF.

The chain combines TRBV28 with TRBJ1-5; TRBD1 aligns across 7 bases. In germline, CDR1 is MDHEN, CDR2 SYDVKM. This CDR3 is 16 amino acids long. V lost 7 bases to trimming and J lost 0 bases; unmatched junction nucleotides: 9. CDR3 DNA sequence: TGTGCCAGCAACCCCTCAGGGGGGTTTAGCAATCAGCCCCAGCATTTT. Translated, it gives CASNPSGGFSNQPQHF. Combining the CDR3 with reference TRBV28 and TRBJ1-5 gives the whole variable domain DVKVTQSSRYLVKRTGEKVFLECVQDMDHENMFWYRQDPGLGLRLIYFSYDVKMKEKGDIPEGYSVSREKKERFSLILESASTNQTSMYLCASNPSGGFSNQPQHFGDGTRLSIL.

This chain joins TRBV5-1 and TRBJ2-1; 11 bases align to TRBD2. With V trimmed by 0 bases and J by 6 bases, 8 bases remained unmatched. Germline V CDR1 and CDR2: SGHRS, YFSETQ. The CDR3 spans 17 residues. CDR3 DNA: TGCGCCAGCAGCTTGGTGACTAGCGGGACCCCCAGCAATGAGCAGTTCTTC. As protein: CASSLVTSGTPSNEQFF. The full variable domain, completed using reference TRBV5-1 and TRBJ2-1, is KAGVTQTPRYLIKTRGQQVTLSCSPISGHRSVSWYQQTPGQGLQFLFEYFSETQRNKGNFPGRFSGRQFSNSRSEMNVSTLELGDSALYLCASSLVTSGTPSNEQFFGPGTRLTVL.

The rearrangement uses TRBV5-1 and TRBJ2-5; tentative D call: TRBD2 (5 bases). The CDR3 extends over 16 amino acids. The V gene lost 0 bases and the J gene lost 4 bases, with 16 bases spanning the gap. Germline assignment: CDR1 SGHRS and CDR2 YFSETQ. The CDR3: CASSLGAGSRGETQYF. CDR3 in DNA: TGCGCCAGCAGCTTGGGGGCAGGTTCCCGGGGAGAGACCCAGTACTTC.

Many counts were recorded for this clone. V and J are TRBV4-2 and TRBJ2-1; 8 nucleotides line up with TRBD2. V lost 1 base and J lost 2; bases outside the gene matches: 10. This CDR3 is built from 18 residues. CDR1 LGHNA and CDR2 YNFKEQ come from the germline V gene. DNA for the CDR3: TGTGCCAGCAGCCAAGCAACACCAACTAGCGGAACCTACAATGAGCAGTTCTTC. As protein: CASSQATPTSGTYNEQFF.

Points on this clone: The same CDR3 also results from other DNA sequences found in this sample. V is TRBV28 and J is TRBJ1-2, with D unclear. V lost 2 bases and J 5 bases, leaving 6 bases between the germline ends. This CDR3 comprises 12 residues. The germline V gene encodes CDR1 MDHEN and CDR2 SYDVKM. The CDR3 nucleotides read TGTGCCAGCAGTTTAACTAGATATGGCTACACCTTC. Its translation is CASSLTRYGYTF.

V and J are TRBV2 and TRBJ1-5, with 11 bases that match TRBD1. CDR3 length equals 15 residues. V dropped 6 bases and J dropped 5; count of bases not matched to a gene: 6. CDR1 and CDR2 from the germline V gene are SNHLY and FYNNEI. CDR3 protein: CASSRGQGGYQPQHF. The DNA of the CDR3 is TGTGCCAGCAGCCGGGGACAGGGGGGGTATCAGCCCCAGCATTTT.

This clone has just a few counts. The chain recombines TRBV5-1 with TRBJ2-2, with D possibly matching TRBD1 (6 bases). The CDR3 has 15 residues. Germline V gene sequence: CDR1 SGHRS, CDR2 YFSETQ. The ends were cut back, 9 bases at V and 0 bases at J, with 15 bases in the middle. CDR3 coding DNA: TGCGCCACCAGGACCGGACAGACGAACACCGGGGAGCTGTTTTTT. Translating it yields CATRTGQTNTGELFF.

In this sample, this clone turned up a few times. V usage is TRBV2 and J usage is TRBJ2-5; possible D gene TRBD1, 6 bases. V was cut by 3 bases and J by 0 bases, with 8 bases left in between. The length of the CDR3 is 14 residues. Germline CDR1 is SNHLY and CDR2 is FYNNEI. The CDR3 DNA sequence: TGTGCCAGCAGTGAGGGACAATACCAAGAGACCCAGTACTTC. This gives the protein CASSEGQYQETQYF.

The chain uses TRBV7-3 and TRBJ2-1, with 7 bases matching TRBD2. V lost 6 bases, J lost 1 base, and 15 bases stayed unmatched. The germline CDR1 and CDR2 sequences are SGHTA and FQGTGA. The CDR3 is made up of 18 amino acids. In DNA form, the CDR3 reads TGTGCCAGCAGAAGGGGCGGGAGAGGCCGAGGGTCCTACAATGAGCAGTTCTTC. It codes for CASRRGGRGRGSYNEQFF.

The chain combines TRBV28 with TRBJ1-5; D may be TRBD1 (5 bases). The V end lost 7 bases, the J end lost 3 bases, and 7 bases lay between the germline ends. Germline V gene data show CDR1 as MDHEN and CDR2 as SYDVKM. This CDR3 has 12 amino acids. The CDR3 here is CASKDNNQPQHF. DNA of the CDR3: TGTGCCAGCAAGGACAACAATCAGCCCCAGCATTTT.

V usage is TRBV3-1 (or the pseudogene TRBV3-2) and J usage is TRBJ2-7, with no clear D. This CDR3 has 13 amino acids. Germline-derived CDR1 and CDR2 are LGHDT and YNNKEL (reference sequence). Trimming removed 4 bases from V and 1 base from J, with 8 bases in between. The CDR3: CASSPNPSYEQYF. The CDR3 nucleotides are TGTGCCAGCAGCCCTAACCCTTCCTACGAGCAGTACTTC.

This clone appeared a single time. The V gene is TRBV25-1, the J gene TRBJ1-1; 7 nucleotides line up with TRBD1. The trim removed 5 bases at V and 7 bases at J, leaving 7 bases unmatched. Germline lookup yields CDR1 MGHDK and CDR2 SYGVNS. This CDR3 region has 13 residues. The CDR3 loop reads CASSPYRGGEAFF. The DNA for the CDR3 is TGTGCCAGCAGTCCGTACAGGGGTGGTGAAGCTTTCTTT.

The V and J genes are TRBV7-2 and TRBJ2-1, with a possible D match to TRBD2 (5 bases). Germline-derived CDR1 and CDR2 are SGHTA and FQGNSA. The CDR3 sequence is 15 residues long. Trimming cost V 0 bases and J 6 bases, with 12 bases left between them. DNA of the CDR3: TGTGCCAGCAGCTTAGCGCCGCCCCGGGGCAATGAGCAGTTCTTC. This sequence encodes CASSLAPPRGNEQFF.

V is TRBV10-1 and J is TRBJ1-1; tentative D call: TRBD1 (5 bases). In germline, CDR1 is WNHNN, CDR2 SYGVQD (reference sequence). The ends were cut back, 2 bases at V and 1 base at J, with 5 bases in the middle. CDR3 length: 13 amino acids. CDR3 DNA sequence: TGCGCCAGCAGTGAGCAGGGGAACACTGAAGCTTTCTTT. Its translation: CASSEQGNTEAFF.

The V gene is TRBV6-5, the J gene TRBJ1-3; 9 nucleotides line up with TRBD1. The CDR3 extends over 15 amino acids. The V and J ends lost 6 bases and 8 bases, in that order; junction bases with no gene match: 11. Germline loops: CDR1 MNHEY, CDR2 SVGAGI. The CDR3 spells CASRDTGGAVHTIYF. DNA of the CDR3: TGTGCCAGCAGAGATACAGGGGGCGCCGTACACACCATATATTTT.